This entry describes one T cell receptor (beta chain). What it binds is unknown. This record belongs to a study of cytomegalovirus exposure and HLA in healthy donors. General study points: A later analysis associated around 17,000 TCR beta sequences with HLA alleles at a 0.05 false discovery rate.

V lost 4 bases to trimming and J lost 7 bases; unmatched junction nucleotides: 8. The CDR3 extends over 14 amino acids. The germline V gene has CDR1 SGHTS and CDR2 YDEGEE. Primers: 60 Vbeta forward and 13 Jbeta reverse. Profiling relied on immunoSEQ multiplex PCR, and the TCRdb table lists in-frame clones only, not all of them. This sample has 140,000 to 150,000 clones, with 9.7% found just once. The J gene is TRBJ2-3, the V gene TRBV5-8, with TRBD2 identical over 8 bases. The source material was PBMCs. The receptor was derived from a man aged 50-59 years in good health and CMV-seronegative. In DNA form, the CDR3 reads TGTGCCAGCAGCCCTAGCGGGTCAGAGCATACGCAGTATTTT. Protein product: CASSPSGSEHTQYF.